What follows are 18 T cell receptor beta chains derived from one specimen sequenced in a study of cytomegalovirus exposure and HLA in healthy donors. In the PCR, 60 Vbeta and 13 Jbeta primers were used. Generated by immunoSEQ multiplex PCR, the TCRdb table keeps only in-frame clones and is missing some. This table has 250,000 or so clones, around 80% appearing once. Sequencing was done on a sample of PBMCs. All receptors come from an older woman in good health and CMV-seropositive.

The chain combines TRBV19 with TRBJ2-3; TRBD1 might be the D (5 bases). The ends were cut back, 3 bases at V and 2 bases at J, with 12 bases in the middle. CDR3 length: 15 residues. The V gene's germline CDR1 is LNHDA and CDR2 SQIVND (reference sequence). Here the CDR3 reads CASSMQGDATDTQYF. CDR3 coding DNA: TGTGCCAGTAGTATGCAGGGTGATGCCACAGATACGCAGTATTTT.

The CDR3 loop is CASSLGQGQPLRYGYTF. The CDR3 bases are TGTGCCAGCAGTTTGGGACAGGGCCAACCACTGAGGTATGGCTACACCTTC. The genes are TRBV28 and TRBJ1-2; 9 bases match TRBD1. V gave up 3 bases and J gave up 5 bases; unmatched junction bases: 13. Per the germline V gene, CDR1 is MDHEN and CDR2 is SYDVKM. CDR3 length: 17 amino acids.

V and J are TRBV9 and TRBJ1-1, with D possibly matching TRBD1 (5 bases). The germline V gene has CDR1 SGDLS and CDR2 YYNGEE. V dropped 4 bases and J dropped 2 bases, with 12 bases sitting between them. This CDR3 has 14 residues. CDR3: CASSSDRINTEAFF. CDR3 DNA: TGTGCCAGCAGCTCCGACAGAATTAACACTGAAGCTTTCTTT. Combining the CDR3 with reference TRBV9 and TRBJ1-1 gives the whole variable domain DSGVTQTPKHLITATGQRVTLRCSPRSGDLSVYWYQQSLDQGLQFLIQYYNGEERAKGNILERFSAQQFPDLHSELNLSSLELGDSALYFCASSSDRINTEAFFGQGTRLTVV.

CDR3 sequence reads: CASSLALRTGVQTQYF. In DNA form, the CDR3 reads TGCGCCAGCAGCTTGGCCCTACGGACAGGGGTCCAAACGCAGTATTTT. This chain joins TRBV5-1 and TRBJ2-3, with 9 bases matching TRBD1. J gave up 9 bases and V 0 bases, and 11 bases lay outside the gene matches. CDR3 length equals 16 residues. Germline V gene lookup returns CDR1 SGHRS and CDR2 YFSETQ.

The chain combines TRBV5-1 with TRBJ1-5; weak D call: TRBD1 (5 bases). This CDR3 region has 16 residues. Per germline, CDR1 SGHRS and CDR2 YFSETQ. Trimming stripped 1 base from V and 4 bases from J, with 15 bases between. In DNA, the CDR3 is TGCGCCAGCAGCTTGAGTAAGTCAGGGCCGAATCAGCCCCAGCATTTT. As protein: CASSLSKSGPNQPQHF.

This clone was counted only a few times. The gene calls are TRBV6-4 and TRBJ2-5; 8 positions match TRBD2. CDR1 is MRHNA, CDR2 SNTAGT, per germline. V was pared by 5 bases and J by 2 bases, with 7 bases of the junction left unmatched. The CDR3 has 15 residues. In DNA, the CDR3 is TGTGCCAGCAGTCCTCGGGGGGGGGCACAAGAGACCCAGTACTTC. This encodes CASSPRGGAQETQYF.

The chain recombines TRBV7-9 with TRBJ2-7, with 8 bases lining up with TRBD2. The CDR3 is 16 residues long. CDR1 and CDR2 (germline): SEHNR, FQNEAQ (reference sequence). V was clipped by 4 bases and J by 3 bases; unmatched bases: 11. The CDR3 DNA sequence: TGTGCCAGCAGCTCCGATCGGGAGGGGTTAAACTACGAGCAGTACTTC. This encodes CASSSDREGLNYEQYF.

The V and J genes are TRBV6-4 and TRBJ2-2; 8 bases line up with TRBD2. CDR3 size: 14 residues. V shed 6 bases, J shed 4 bases, and the junction held 4 bases outside the gene matches. Germline CDR1 is MRHNA and CDR2 is SNTAGT. CDR3 in DNA: TGTGCCAGCAGGCGGGAGGTTGGCACCGGGGAGCTGTTTTTT. It yields the protein CASRREVGTGELFF.

The V and J genes are TRBV19 and TRBJ2-1; no firm D call. The CDR3 runs 16 residues. V was pared by 5 bases and J by 0 bases, with 14 bases between. Germline V gene lookup returns CDR1 LNHDA and CDR2 SQIVND (reference sequence). The CDR3 here is CASSPALPSSYNEQFF. CDR3 DNA: TGTGCCAGTAGTCCTGCGTTGCCGAGCTCCTACAATGAGCAGTTCTTC.

The gene calls are TRBV6-5 and TRBJ1-2; 11 bases are shared with TRBD1. After removal of 5 bases from V and 3 bases from J, the junction contained 2 bases not matched to a gene. This CDR3 spans 14 amino acids. Germline lookup yields CDR1 MNHEY and CDR2 SVGAGI. The CDR3 sequence: CASSGDRGDYGYTF. The CDR3 nucleotides are TGTGCCAGCAGTGGGGACAGGGGGGACTATGGCTACACCTTC.

CDR3 sequence: CASRTGHLNTEAFF. In DNA form, the CDR3 reads TGTGCCAGTAGGACCGGACACCTGAACACTGAAGCTTTCTTT. This rearrangement joins TRBV19 to TRBJ1-1, with D perhaps TRBD1 (5 bases). Trimming removed 6 bases from V and 0 bases from J, with 11 bases in between. The V gene's germline CDR1 is LNHDA and CDR2 SQIVND (reference sequence). The CDR3 length is 14 residues.

The chain combines TRBV29-1 with TRBJ1-3; possibly TRBD1 for D (6 bases). The CDR3 length is 14 residues. The germline V gene encodes CDR1 SQVTM and CDR2 ANQGSEA. V was cut by 4 bases and J by 3 bases, with 13 bases left in between. CDR3 sequence: CSVVGGGGGNTIYF. CDR3 DNA: TGCAGCGTTGTGGGAGGGGGGGGTGGAAACACCATATATTTT.

V and J are TRBV2 and TRBJ2-5, with 10 bases fitting TRBD2. This CDR3 region has 14 residues. V dropped 7 bases and J dropped 7; count of bases not matched to a gene: 9. The germline V gene has CDR1 SNHLY and CDR2 FYNNEI. DNA for the CDR3: TGTGCCAGCACAACTAGCGGGGTGCGCGGGACCCAGTACTTC. Protein sequence: CASTTSGVRGTQYF.

In this sample, this clone turned up once. This chain uses TRBV5-4 with TRBJ2-1; TRBD1 matches at 12 bases. There are 16 residues in the CDR3. The V segment lost 0 bases and the J segment 5 bases; nucleotides outside the gene matches: 3. The germline V gene encodes CDR1 SGHNT and CDR2 YYREEE (reference sequence). The CDR3 sequence is CASSLGRDRGHNEQFF. The DNA for the CDR3 is TGTGCCAGCAGCTTGGGCCGGGACAGGGGGCACAATGAGCAGTTCTTC. Drawing the rest from reference TRBV5-4 and TRBJ2-1, the complete variable domain is ETGVTQSPTHLIKTRGQQVTLRCSSQSGHNTVSWYQQALGQGPQFIFQYYREEENGRGNFPPRFSGLQFPNYSSELNVNALELDDSALYLCASSLGRDRGHNEQFFGPGTRLTVL.

The chain joins TRBV4-1 to TRBJ2-1; the D is unclear. CDR3 length equals 15 residues. The V end was cut by 0 bases, the J end by 1 base, with 7 bases between. Germline CDR1 and CDR2: MGHRA and YSYEKL. For the CDR3, the DNA is TGCGCCAGCAGCCAAGAAGTCAGATCCTACAATGAGCAGTTCTTC. Translating it yields CASSQEVRSYNEQFF.

This clone was counted a single time. The rearrangement joins TRBV7-9 to TRBJ2-5; 9 positions agree with TRBD1. This CDR3 has 14 amino acids. CDR1 and CDR2 from the germline V gene are SEHNR and FQNEAQ (reference sequence). Losses at the gene ends were 6 bases for V and 4 bases for J; bases not matched to a gene: 6. CDR3 loop: CASRKQGAGETQYF. The CDR3 DNA reads as TGTGCCAGCAGAAAACAGGGGGCTGGAGAGACCCAGTACTTC. Looking up the rest from reference TRBV7-9 and TRBJ2-5 gives the full variable domain: DTGVSQNPRHKITKRGQNVTFRCDPISEHNRLYWYRQTLGQGPEFLTYFQNEAQLEKSRLLSDRFSAERPKGSFSTLEIQRTEQGDSAMYLCASRKQGAGETQYFGPGTRLLVL.

This clone occurred once. Sequence at one end of the junction differs from germline and may be a read error. V gene TRBV7-9 combines with J gene TRBJ1-1; TRBD1 aligns across 7 bases. This CDR3 has 14 residues. Germline CDR1 and CDR2: SEHNR and FQNEAQ (reference sequence). The CDR3 bases are TGTTCCAGCAGCCTGACAGGGACGAACACTGAAGCTTTCTTT. Residues: CSSSLTGTNTEAFF.

The V call is TRBV5-1, the J call TRBJ2-7; TRBD1 matches at 8 bases. CDR1 and CDR2 (germline): SGHRS, YFSETQ. The CDR3 is made up of 15 amino acids. Losses at the gene ends were 1 base for V and 2 bases for J; bases not matched to a gene: 5. Written as DNA, the CDR3 is TGCGCCAGCAGCTTGTTTTCGACAGGGGCCTACGAGCAGTACTTC. As protein: CASSLFSTGAYEQYF.